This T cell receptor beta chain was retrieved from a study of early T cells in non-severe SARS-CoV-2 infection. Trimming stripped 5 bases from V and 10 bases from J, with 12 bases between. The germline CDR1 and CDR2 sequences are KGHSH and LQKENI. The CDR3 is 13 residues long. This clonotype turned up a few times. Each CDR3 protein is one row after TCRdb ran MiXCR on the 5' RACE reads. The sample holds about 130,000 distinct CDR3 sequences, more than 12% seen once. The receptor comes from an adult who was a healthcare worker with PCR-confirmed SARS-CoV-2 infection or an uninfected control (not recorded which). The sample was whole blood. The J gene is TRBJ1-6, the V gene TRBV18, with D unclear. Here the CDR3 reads CASSFGRTSPLHF. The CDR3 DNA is TGTGCCAGCTCATTCGGACGCACATCACCCCTCCACTTT.